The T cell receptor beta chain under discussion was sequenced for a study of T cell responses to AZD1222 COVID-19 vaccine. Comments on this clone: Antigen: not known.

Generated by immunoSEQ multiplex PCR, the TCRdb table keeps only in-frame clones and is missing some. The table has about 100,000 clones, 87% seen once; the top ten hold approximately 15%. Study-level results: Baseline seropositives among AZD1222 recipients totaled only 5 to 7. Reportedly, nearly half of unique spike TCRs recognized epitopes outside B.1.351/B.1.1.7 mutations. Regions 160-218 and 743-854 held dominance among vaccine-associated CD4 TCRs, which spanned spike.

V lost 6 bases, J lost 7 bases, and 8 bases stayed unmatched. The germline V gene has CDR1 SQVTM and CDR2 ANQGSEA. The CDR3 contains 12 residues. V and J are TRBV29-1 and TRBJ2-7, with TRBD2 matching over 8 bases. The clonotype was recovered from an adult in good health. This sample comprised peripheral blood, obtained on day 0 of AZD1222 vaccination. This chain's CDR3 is CSVVRLAREQYF. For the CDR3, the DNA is TGCAGCGTCGTCCGACTAGCGCGAGAGCAGTACTTC.